The 24 T cell receptor beta chains below were found in one sample sequenced in a study of blood T cell repertoires in COVID-19. Data came from immunoSEQ multiplex PCR; TCRdb stores just in-frame clones and leaves some out. The profile shows over 120,000 clones, around 84% of them singletons. Sequencing was carried out using peripheral blood. These receptors originate from a man aged 55-75 years with active or convalescent COVID-19.

The CDR3 DNA follows: TGTGCCAGTACCGACTGGGGGGGGAATCAGCCCCAGCATTTT. This encodes CASTDWGGNQPQHF. The chain carries TRBV19 and TRBJ1-5; a possible D gene is TRBD1 (5 bases). The CDR3 spans 14 residues. Germline CDR1 is LNHDA and CDR2 is SQIVND (reference sequence). Trimming stripped 7 bases from V and 4 bases from J, with 14 bases between.

V is TRBV3-1 (or the pseudogene TRBV3-2) and J is TRBJ1-1; a possible D gene is TRBD1 (6 bases). Per the germline V gene, CDR1 is LGHDT and CDR2 is YNNKEL (reference sequence). V lost 0 bases, J lost 4 bases, and 15 bases lay in between. The CDR3 extends over 16 amino acids. The chain's CDR3 is CASSQDPPGVGTEAFF. DNA of the CDR3: TGTGCCAGCAGCCAAGATCCTCCAGGGGTGGGCACTGAAGCTTTCTTT.

V is TRBV16 and J is TRBJ1-3, with D perhaps TRBD1 (6 bases). The CDR3 has 18 amino acids. Germline CDR1 and CDR2: KGHSY and FQNENV. V dropped 2 bases and J dropped 0 bases, with 17 bases sitting between them. In DNA, the CDR3 is TGTGCCAGCAGCCAAGACCCGACGACAGGAAGCTCTGGAAACACCATATATTTT. Its protein product is CASSQDPTTGSSGNTIYF.

This chain joins TRBV21-1 and TRBJ2-1; no check of the table's D call, TRBD1, against the DNA was made. TRBV21-1 counts as a pseudogene. This CDR3 is built from 15 residues. The CDR3 nucleotides are TGTGCCAGCAGCAAGGGGGCCAAGTCCTACAATGAGCAGTTCTTC. Translated: CASSKGAKSYNEQFF.

The chain uses TRBV6-5 and TRBJ1-1, with 8 bases fitting TRBD1. Germline V gene sequence: CDR1 MNHEY, CDR2 SVGAGI. CDR3 length: 15 amino acids. The junction had 4 bases not matched to a gene; V was cut back by 0 bases and J by 4 bases. The CDR3 sequence: CASSYSGQGGTEAFF. The CDR3 coding sequence is TGTGCCAGCAGTTACTCCGGACAGGGAGGCACTGAAGCTTTCTTT.

The CDR3 coding sequence is TGTGCCAGCAGACGATCTAAATACCTGGGACAGTCGCACCACTATGGCTACACCTTC. It encodes CASRRSKYLGQSHHYGYTF. The chain carries TRBV6-6 and TRBJ1-2; TRBD1 matches 7 bases. Trimming removed 6 bases from V and 3 bases from J; junction bases left unmatched: 22. This CDR3 has 19 residues. The germline gives CDR1 MNHNY, CDR2 SVGAGI (reference sequence).

The genes are TRBV19 and TRBJ2-3, with TRBD2 matching 9 bases. CDR1 and CDR2 from the germline V gene are LNHDA and SQIVND (reference sequence). This CDR3 has 16 amino acids. The trim removed 4 bases at V and 0 bases at J, leaving 5 bases unmatched. Here the CDR3 reads CASSRASGASTDTQYF. In DNA, the CDR3 is TGTGCCAGTAGTAGGGCTAGCGGGGCAAGCACAGATACGCAGTATTTT.

V usage is TRBV28 and J usage is TRBJ1-2; TRBD1 matches 9 bases. Per germline, CDR1 MDHEN and CDR2 SYDVKM. V shed 6 bases, J shed 3 bases, and the junction held 8 bases outside the gene matches. This CDR3 is built from 15 residues. The CDR3 loop is CASRRWDREDYGYTF. CDR3 sequence (DNA): TGTGCCAGCAGGCGATGGGACAGGGAAGACTATGGCTACACCTTC.

This clone turned up a few times. This chain links TRBV12-3 or TRBV12-4 with TRBJ1-5; D unresolved. The CDR3 is 13 residues long. V lost 5 bases to trimming and J lost 5 bases, with 10 bases between them. CDR3 coding DNA: TGTGCCAGCAGTCAGACCGGGGATCAGCCCCAGCATTTT. Translated, it gives CASSQTGDQPQHF.

The gene calls are TRBV7-8 and TRBJ1-2; D gene uncertain. V was pared by 5 bases and J by 4 bases, with 14 bases between. Germline V lookup: CDR1 SGHVS, CDR2 FQNEAQ. The CDR3 contains 14 residues. CDR3 loop: CASSAEAGGYGYTF. The CDR3, as DNA: TGTGCCAGCAGCGCTGAAGCGGGAGGCTATGGCTACACCTTC. The full variable domain, with the rest looked up from reference TRBV7-8 and TRBJ1-2, is GAGVSQSPRYKVAKRGQDVALRCDPISGHVSLFWYQQALGQGPEFLTYFQNEAQLDKSGLPSDRFFAERPEGSVSTLKIQRTQQEDSAVYLCASSAEAGGYGYTFGSGTRLTVV.

On this clone itself: A much larger clone differs by one base, so this may be a read error. The rearrangement links TRBV3-1 (or the pseudogene TRBV3-2) to TRBJ1-5, with D perhaps matching TRBD1 (6 bases). V was pared by 1 base and J by 2 bases, with 6 bases between. Germline V gene data show CDR1 as LGHDT and CDR2 as YNNKEL (reference sequence). This CDR3 contains 14 residues. The CDR3 DNA follows: TGTGCCAGCAGCCAAGGGACAGGCAATCAGCCCCAGCATTTT. Translating it yields CASSQGTGNQPQHF.

CDR3 in DNA: TGTGCCAGCACCGAACCGGGACTAGCGGGAGATACGCAGTATTTT. It encodes CASTEPGLAGDTQYF. V is TRBV7-2 and J is TRBJ2-3; 12 bases fit TRBD2. CDR3 length: 15 amino acids. Germline loops: CDR1 SGHTA, CDR2 FQGNSA. The trim removed 7 bases at V and 5 bases at J, leaving 7 bases unmatched.

This clone was picked up a small number of times. The chain has TRBV5-4 and TRBJ1-4; possibly TRBD1 for D (6 bases). Trimming cost V 0 bases and J 5 bases, with 8 bases left between them. The CDR3 is 14 residues long. Germline CDR1 SGHNT, CDR2 YYREEE (reference sequence). The CDR3 DNA sequence: TGTGCCAGCAGCTTGGAACAGGGCAATGAAAAACTGTTTTTT. Protein: CASSLEQGNEKLFF.

This rearrangement joins TRBV7-2 to TRBJ2-7; 7 nucleotides agree with TRBD1. Germline V CDR1 and CDR2: SGHTA, FQGNSA. V shed 5 bases, J shed 0 bases, and the junction held 16 bases outside the gene matches. This CDR3 spans 18 amino acids. CDR3 DNA sequence: TGTGCCAGCAGCCCACTGTGGCCTCGACAGGGCGTCTCCTACGAGCAGTACTTC. Protein sequence: CASSPLWPRQGVSYEQYF.

This chain joins TRBV2 and TRBJ2-1, with 7 bases identical to TRBD2. The CDR3 consists of 14 residues. The junction had 5 bases not matched to a gene; V was cut back by 1 base and J by 8 bases. Looked up from germline, CDR1 is SNHLY and CDR2 is FYNNEI. CDR3 in amino acids: CASSEGLAADEQFF. Here the CDR3 DNA reads TGTGCCAGCAGTGAAGGACTAGCCGCTGATGAGCAGTTCTTC.

V usage is TRBV25-1 and J usage is TRBJ2-5; D gene unclear. The CDR3 spans 11 residues. Trimming took off 6 bases at V and 4 bases at J, with 6 bases between the two ends. Per the germline V gene, CDR1 is MGHDK and CDR2 is SYGVNS. CDR3 in amino acids: CASSYAETQYF. CDR3 nucleotides: TGTGCCAGCAGCTACGCAGAGACCCAGTACTTC.

DNA for the CDR3: TGTGCCAGCAGCTTTCGTACAGCCGGCTACACCTTC. Amino acids: CASSFRTAGYTF. The chain employs TRBV12-3 or TRBV12-4 and TRBJ1-2; D ambiguous. Trimming removed 6 bases at V and 8 bases at J, with 13 bases between. The CDR3 extends over 12 amino acids.

The chain joins TRBV6-2 or TRBV6-3 to TRBJ2-6; D unclear. The germline CDR1 and CDR2 sequences are MNHEY and SVGEGT. The CDR3 has 15 amino acids. V shed 4 bases and J shed 0 bases, with 7 bases lying between them. The CDR3 DNA reads TGTGCCAGCAGTTGGCAGGCCTCTGGGGCCAACGTCCTGACTTTC. Amino acids: CASSWQASGANVLTF.

V usage is TRBV4-3 and J usage is TRBJ1-2, with D perhaps matching TRBD1 (6 bases). Germline CDR1 and CDR2: LGHNA and YSLEER. V was trimmed by 4 bases and J by 1 base, leaving 19 bases between them. The CDR3 length is 17 residues. In DNA, the CDR3 is TGCGCCAGCAGCCGAGACTTAGGGGGGGCGAATAACTATGGCTACACCTTC. This codes for CASSRDLGGANNYGYTF.

The chain has TRBV2 and TRBJ2-1, with a possible D match to TRBD1 (7 bases). The CDR3 loop spans 16 amino acids. Germline values: CDR1 SNHLY, CDR2 FYNNEI. V gave up 4 bases and J gave up 3 bases, with 16 bases separating them. The CDR3 nucleotides are TGTGCCAGCAGTGGGGGGGACAGTACTTACTACAATGAGCAGTTCTTC. It is translated as CASSGGDSTYYNEQFF.

This chain uses TRBV2 with TRBJ2-1; D possibly corresponds to TRBD2 (6 bases). The CDR3 has 13 amino acids. Germline V lookup: CDR1 SNHLY, CDR2 FYNNEI. Trimming shortened V by 11 bases and J by 0 bases, and 11 bases separated the two germline ends. The CDR3 region is CARGASSYNEQFF. CDR3 DNA: TGTGCCCGCGGGGCGAGCTCCTACAATGAGCAGTTCTTC. Full variable domain (rest looked up from reference TRBV2 and TRBJ2-1): EPEVTQTPSHQVTQMGQEVILRCVPISNHLYFYWYRQILGQKVEFLVSFYNNEISEKSEIFDDQFSVERPDGSNFTLKIRSTKLEDSAMYFCARGASSYNEQFFGPGTRLTVL.

The chain employs TRBV20-1 and TRBJ1-5; unclear D gene. V gave up 3 bases and J gave up 0 bases, with 18 bases separating them. The CDR3 consists of 17 residues. Germline CDR1 and CDR2: DFQATT and SNEGSKA (reference sequence). In nucleotides, the CDR3 is TGCAGTGCTAGTGTGGCAGCTGTGAGGGATAGCAATCAGCCCCAGCATTTT. Its translation is CSASVAAVRDSNQPQHF.

The chain employs TRBV9 and TRBJ2-1; weak D call: TRBD2 (7 bases). Deletions cut 4 bases from V and 4 bases from J, with 12 bases between. The CDR3 length is 14 residues. The germline gives CDR1 SGDLS, CDR2 YYNGEE. The CDR3 loop is CASSRRGGYNEQFF. Written as DNA, the CDR3 is TGTGCCAGCAGCAGGAGGGGGGGATACAATGAGCAGTTCTTC.

This sequence joins TRBV27 and TRBJ1-5; possible D gene TRBD1, 6 bases. The CDR3 sequence is 16 residues long. Germline V CDR1 and CDR2: MNHEY, SMNVEV (reference sequence). V dropped 4 bases and J dropped 0 bases, with 13 bases sitting between them. The CDR3 here is CASSYFQDSSNQPQHF. For the CDR3, the DNA is TGTGCCAGCAGTTACTTCCAGGACAGTAGCAATCAGCCCCAGCATTTT.